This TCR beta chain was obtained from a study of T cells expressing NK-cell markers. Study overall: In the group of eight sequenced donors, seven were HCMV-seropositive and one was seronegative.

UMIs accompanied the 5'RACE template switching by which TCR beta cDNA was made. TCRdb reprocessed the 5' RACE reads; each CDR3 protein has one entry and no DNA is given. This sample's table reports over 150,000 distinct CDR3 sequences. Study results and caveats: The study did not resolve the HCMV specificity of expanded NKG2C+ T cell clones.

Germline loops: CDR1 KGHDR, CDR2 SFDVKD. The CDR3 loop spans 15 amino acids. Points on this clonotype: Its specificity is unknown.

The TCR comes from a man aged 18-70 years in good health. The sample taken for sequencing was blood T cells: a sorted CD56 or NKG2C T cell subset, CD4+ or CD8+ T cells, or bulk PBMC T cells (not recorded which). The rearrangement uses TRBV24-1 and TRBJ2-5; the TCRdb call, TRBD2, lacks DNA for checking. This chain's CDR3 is CATSDFPDSGETQYF.